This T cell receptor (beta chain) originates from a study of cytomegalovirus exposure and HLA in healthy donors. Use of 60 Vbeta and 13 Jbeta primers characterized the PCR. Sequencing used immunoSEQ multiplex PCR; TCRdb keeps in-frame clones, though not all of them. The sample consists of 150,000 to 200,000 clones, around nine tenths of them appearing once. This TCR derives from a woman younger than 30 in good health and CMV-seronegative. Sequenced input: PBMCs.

The CDR3 DNA reads as TGTGCCAGCAGTGGGACTAGCGGGAGCTCAGATACGCAGTATTTT. Encoded protein: CASSGTSGSSDTQYF. The gene calls are TRBV2 and TRBJ2-3; 13 bases fit TRBD2. This CDR3 region has 15 residues. Germline CDR1 and CDR2: SNHLY and FYNNEI. J lost 4 bases, V lost 4 bases, and 2 bases had no gene match.